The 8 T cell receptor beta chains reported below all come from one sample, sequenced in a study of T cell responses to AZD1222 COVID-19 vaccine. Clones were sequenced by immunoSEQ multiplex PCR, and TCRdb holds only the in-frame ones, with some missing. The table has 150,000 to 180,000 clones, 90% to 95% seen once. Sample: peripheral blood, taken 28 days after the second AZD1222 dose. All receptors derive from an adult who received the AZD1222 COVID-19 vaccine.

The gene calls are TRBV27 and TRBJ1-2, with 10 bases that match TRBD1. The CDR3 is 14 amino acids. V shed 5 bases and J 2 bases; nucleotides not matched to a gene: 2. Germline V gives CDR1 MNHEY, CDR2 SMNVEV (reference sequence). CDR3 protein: CASSRTGGNYGYTF. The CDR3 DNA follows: TGTGCCAGCAGTCGGACAGGGGGGAACTATGGCTACACCTTC.

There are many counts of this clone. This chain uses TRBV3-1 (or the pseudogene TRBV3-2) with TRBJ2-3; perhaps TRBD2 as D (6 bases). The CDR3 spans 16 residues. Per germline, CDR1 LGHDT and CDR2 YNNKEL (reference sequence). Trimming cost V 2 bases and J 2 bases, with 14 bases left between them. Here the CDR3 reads CASSQSLRGYTDTQYF. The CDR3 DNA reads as TGTGCCAGCAGCCAAAGCCTGCGGGGCTACACAGATACGCAGTATTTT.

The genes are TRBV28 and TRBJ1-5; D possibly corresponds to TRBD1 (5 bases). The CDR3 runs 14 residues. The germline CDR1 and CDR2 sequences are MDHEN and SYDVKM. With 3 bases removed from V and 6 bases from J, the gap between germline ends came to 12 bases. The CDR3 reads CASSFGGIVQPQHF. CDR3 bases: TGTGCCAGCAGTTTCGGGGGAATAGTTCAGCCCCAGCATTTT. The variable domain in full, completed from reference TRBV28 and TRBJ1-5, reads DVKVTQSSRYLVKRTGEKVFLECVQDMDHENMFWYRQDPGLGLRLIYFSYDVKMKEKGDIPEGYSVSREKKERFSLILESASTNQTSMYLCASSFGGIVQPQHFGDGTRLSIL.

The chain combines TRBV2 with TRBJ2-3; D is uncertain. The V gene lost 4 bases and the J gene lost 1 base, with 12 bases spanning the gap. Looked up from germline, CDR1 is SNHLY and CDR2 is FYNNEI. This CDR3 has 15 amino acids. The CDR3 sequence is CASSGNPRGTDTQYF. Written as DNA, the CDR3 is TGTGCCAGCAGTGGGAACCCCCGGGGCACAGATACGCAGTATTTT.

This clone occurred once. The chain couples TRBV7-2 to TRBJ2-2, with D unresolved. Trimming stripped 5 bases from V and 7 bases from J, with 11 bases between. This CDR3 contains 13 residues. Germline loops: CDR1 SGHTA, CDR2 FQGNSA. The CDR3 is CASSALGVGELFF. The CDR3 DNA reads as TGTGCCAGCAGCGCCTTAGGAGTCGGGGAGCTGTTTTTT.

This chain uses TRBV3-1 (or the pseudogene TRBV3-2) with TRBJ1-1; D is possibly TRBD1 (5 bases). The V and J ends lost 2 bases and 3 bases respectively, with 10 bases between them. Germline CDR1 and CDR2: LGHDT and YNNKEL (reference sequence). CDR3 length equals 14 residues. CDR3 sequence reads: CASSQLGGDTEAFF. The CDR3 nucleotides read TGTGCCAGCAGCCAACTCGGGGGGGACACTGAAGCTTTCTTT.

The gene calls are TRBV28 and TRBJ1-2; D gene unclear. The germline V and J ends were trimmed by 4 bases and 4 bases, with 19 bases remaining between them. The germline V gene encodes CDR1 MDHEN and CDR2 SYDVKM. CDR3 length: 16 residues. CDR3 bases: TGTGCCAGCAGTTCAAAAACCCGCGATCGGGGCTATGGCTACACCTTC. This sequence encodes CASSSKTRDRGYGYTF.

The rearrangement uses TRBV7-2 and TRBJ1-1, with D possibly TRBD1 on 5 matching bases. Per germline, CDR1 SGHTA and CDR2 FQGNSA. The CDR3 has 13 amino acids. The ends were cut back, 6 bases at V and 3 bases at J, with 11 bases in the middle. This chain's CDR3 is CASSPGGYTEAFF. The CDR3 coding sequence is TGTGCCAGCAGTCCTGGGGGATACACTGAAGCTTTCTTT. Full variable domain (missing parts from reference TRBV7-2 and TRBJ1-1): GAGVSQSPSNKVTEKGKDVELRCDPISGHTALYWYRQSLGQGLEFLIYFQGNSAPDKSGLPSDRFSAERTGGSVSTLTIQRTQQEDSAVYLCASSPGGYTEAFFGQGTRLTVV.